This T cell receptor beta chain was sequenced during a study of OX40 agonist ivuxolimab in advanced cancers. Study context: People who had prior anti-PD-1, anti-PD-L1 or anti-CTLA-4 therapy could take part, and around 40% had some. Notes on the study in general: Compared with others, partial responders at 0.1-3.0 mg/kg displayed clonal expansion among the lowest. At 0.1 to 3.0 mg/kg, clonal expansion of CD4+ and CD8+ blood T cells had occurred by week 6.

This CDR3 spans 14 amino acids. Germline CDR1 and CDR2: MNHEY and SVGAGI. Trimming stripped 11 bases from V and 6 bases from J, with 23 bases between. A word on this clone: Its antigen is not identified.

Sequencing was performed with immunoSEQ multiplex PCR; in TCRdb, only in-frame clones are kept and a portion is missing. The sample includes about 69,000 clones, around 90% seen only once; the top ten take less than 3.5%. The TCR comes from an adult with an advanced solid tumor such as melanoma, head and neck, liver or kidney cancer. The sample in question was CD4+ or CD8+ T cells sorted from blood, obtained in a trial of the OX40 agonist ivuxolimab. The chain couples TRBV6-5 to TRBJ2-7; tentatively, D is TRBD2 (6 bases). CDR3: CASKEGILMGEQYF. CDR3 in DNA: TGTGCCTCAAAGGAGGGCATATTAATGGGCGAGCAGTACTTC.